What follows describes a single T cell receptor beta chain. V lost 3 bases to trimming and J lost 6 bases, with 8 bases between them. Germline V gene data show CDR1 as KGHSH and CDR2 as LQKENI. The CDR3 totals 13 residues. This specimen comes from a study of shared clonotypes between healthy human individuals. TCRdb's table, derived via immunoSEQ multiplex PCR, lists solely in-frame clones and lacks some. The sample holds some 1,600,000 clones, under 99% seen once. The receptor was isolated from a man aged 30-40 years in good health. The rearrangement joins TRBV18 to TRBJ2-2, with D unclear. The sequenced sample was naive CD4+ T cells sorted from blood. Subset defined: CD45RA+ positively selected. CDR3 bases: TGTGCCAGCTCACCGCTGGATTCCGGGGAGCTGTTTTTT. Translation: CASSPLDSGELFF.